The 9 T cell receptor beta chains given below trace back to one sample, sequenced in a study of T cells in Graves' hyperthyroidism and ophthalmopathy. Amplification of TCR beta CDR3 regions was performed using RNA transcripts as template. HTBI primers drove first-round RT-PCR of the TCR CDR3. A single record per CDR3 protein comes from TCRdb applying MiXCR to the multiplex PCR reads. The profile covers 250,000 to 350,000 distinct CDR3 sequences, with 16% appearing a single time and around 34% taken by the ten largest. The specimen sequenced was blood. These receptors all stem from a man aged 25 to 45 with Graves' hyperthyroidism.

This clonotype has ten or more counts. The gene calls are TRBV28 and TRBJ2-7, with D unresolved. The V end lost 3 bases, the J end lost 0 bases, and 6 bases lay between the germline ends. Germline V lookup: CDR1 MDHEN, CDR2 SYDVKM. The CDR3 consists of 13 residues. The CDR3 DNA reads as TGTGCCAGCAGTTTGCCTAACTCCTACGAGCAGTACTTC. Translated: CASSLPNSYEQYF.

This clonotype was counted many times. The chain is built from TRBV11-3 and TRBJ2-5; D not certain. V was pared by 1 base and J by 4 bases, with 10 bases between. From germline, CDR1 is SGHNT and CDR2 YENEEA. CDR3 length: 14 residues. The DNA of the CDR3 is TGTGCCAGCAGCTTAGGATCCTACGGAGAGACCCAGTACTTC. The encoded protein is CASSLGSYGETQYF.

This clonotype has at least ten counts. V usage is TRBV9 and J usage is TRBJ2-3, with unresolved D. Germline CDR1 and CDR2: SGDLS and YYNGEE. V lost 2 bases to trimming and J lost 0 bases, with 4 bases between them. CDR3 length: 13 residues. The CDR3 loop reads CASSVTSTDTQYF. The CDR3 DNA sequence: TGTGCCAGCAGCGTCACTAGCACAGATACGCAGTATTTT.

The sample holds many counts of this clonotype. The genes are TRBV28 and TRBJ2-5, with D possibly being TRBD2 (6 bases). The V end was cut by 3 bases, the J end by 4 bases, with 15 bases between. The CDR3 loop spans 15 amino acids. CDR1 MDHEN and CDR2 SYDVKM come from the germline V gene. The CDR3 here is CASSFFGGGGETQYF. In nucleotides, the CDR3 is TGTGCCAGCAGTTTTTTCGGGGGAGGCGGAGAGACCCAGTACTTC.

The sample holds a few counts of this clonotype. The chain employs TRBV20-1 and TRBJ2-7; 7 positions match TRBD1. This CDR3 has 14 residues. The V and J ends lost 4 bases and 5 bases, in that order; junction bases with no gene match: 11. CDR1 and CDR2 (germline): DFQATT, SNEGSKA (reference sequence). The CDR3 loop reads CSATPDSQGDEQYF. CDR3 in DNA: TGCAGTGCTACCCCGGACAGCCAGGGGGACGAGCAGTACTTC.

This sequence joins TRBV6-1 and TRBJ2-3, with 8 bases lining up with TRBD2. The CDR3 totals 16 residues. Germline V gene data show CDR1 as MNHNS and CDR2 as SASEGT. With V trimmed by 5 bases and J by 4 bases, 11 bases remained unmatched. This CDR3 is CASSYRAGGVADTQYF. DNA for the CDR3: TGTGCCAGCAGTTATCGGGCGGGAGGAGTGGCAGATACGCAGTATTTT.

This clonotype turned up a few times. V usage is TRBV10-2 and J usage is TRBJ1-1; no reliable D call. CDR1 is WSHSY and CDR2 is SAAADI in the germline V gene. With 5 bases removed from V and 3 bases from J, the gap between germline ends came to 13 bases. This CDR3 comprises 14 residues. The DNA of the CDR3 is TGCGCCAGCAGTTGGGCAGGTAGGGACACTGAAGCTTTCTTT. It specifies CASSWAGRDTEAFF.

There are a few counts of this clonotype. The chain links TRBV3-1 to TRBJ2-3; the D is unclear. V dropped 1 base and J dropped 2 bases, with 10 bases sitting between them. The germline CDR1 and CDR2 sequences are LGHDT and YNNKEL (reference sequence). The CDR3 has 15 amino acids. This CDR3 is CASSQGLGFTDTQYF. CDR3 DNA sequence: TGTGCCAGCAGCCAAGGACTTGGGTTCACAGATACGCAGTATTTT.

This clonotype was counted ten times or more. The chain is built from TRBV30 and TRBJ1-1; D remains unclear. Germline CDR1 GTSNPN, CDR2 SVGIG (reference sequence). The V end was cut by 2 bases, the J end by 12 bases, with 19 bases between. The CDR3 is made up of 13 amino acids. The CDR3 reads CAWSTSPMGKTFF. In DNA, the CDR3 is TGTGCCTGGAGTACTTCCCCTATGGGAAAGACTTTCTTT.